These T cell receptor beta chains were read from a single sample in a study of CD8+CD57+ T cells in acquired aplastic anemia. TCRdb independently ran MiXCR on the reads; one entry per CDR3 protein. Seen here are 150,000 to 200,000 distinct CDR3 sequences, about three fifths observed once, and the top ten hold less than 55%. The sample taken for sequencing was sorted CD4+, CD8+, or CD8+CD57+ T cells (not recorded which) from PBMCs. The receptors here all came from a human donor in good health. Each CDR3 is given with its conserved first and last residue. A D gene is named only where the DNA matches it firmly. The size field is filled for only some rows; it gives once, few, many or a size class.

v_call: TRBV19
j_call: TRBJ1-2
clone_size: NA
d_call: TRBD1
cdr3_aa: CASSTQTGGDYGYTF
cdr3_nt: TGTGCCAGTAGTACTCAAACAGGGGGTGACTATGGCTACACCTTC

v_call: TRBV7-8
j_call: TRBJ2-7
clone_size: NA
d_call: NA
cdr3_aa: CATRPQGVYEQYF
cdr3_nt: TGTGCCACCCGCCCACAGGGAGTGTACGAGCAGTACTTC

v_call: TRBV12-3/TRBV12-4
j_call: TRBJ1-1
clone_size: NA
d_call: NA
cdr3_aa: CASSLTPQTEAFF
cdr3_nt: TGTGCCAGCAGTTTGACTCCCCAAACTGAAGCTTTCTTT

v_call: TRBV6-6
j_call: TRBJ2-7
clone_size: NA
d_call: NA
cdr3_aa: CASSGRGSSYEQYF
cdr3_nt: TGTGCCAGCAGTGGCCGGGGGAGCTCCTACGAGCAGTACTTC

v_call: TRBV2
j_call: TRBJ1-6
clone_size: NA
d_call: TRBD1
cdr3_aa: CASSLGPLQGAPLHF
cdr3_nt: TGTGCCAGCTCCTTGGGTCCATTACAGGGGGCACCCCTCCACTTT

v_call: TRBV7-8
j_call: TRBJ2-1
clone_size: NA
d_call: NA
cdr3_aa: CASSSSPGRGWGNEQFF
cdr3_nt: TGTGCCAGCAGCTCATCCCCCGGTCGGGGTTGGGGAAATGAGCAGTTCTTC

v_call: TRBV3-1
j_call: TRBJ2-3
clone_size: NA
d_call: TRBD1
cdr3_aa: CASRGQGVRGTDTQYF
cdr3_nt: TGTGCCAGCAGGGGGCAGGGGGTACGGGGCACAGATACGCAGTATTTT

v_call: TRBV11-2
j_call: TRBJ1-3
clone_size: NA
d_call: NA
cdr3_aa: CASSLDLRRTIYF
cdr3_nt: TGTGCCAGCAGCTTAGATTTACGTCGTACCATATATTTT

v_call: TRBV19
j_call: TRBJ2-7
clone_size: many
d_call: NA
cdr3_aa: CASSIGGGPYEQYF
cdr3_nt: TGTGCCAGTAGTATAGGGGGCGGTCCCTACGAGCAGTACTTC

v_call: TRBV20-1
j_call: TRBJ2-7
clone_size: few
d_call: TRBD2
cdr3_aa: CSAREGSGSGNEQYF
cdr3_nt: TGCAGTGCTAGAGAGGGTAGCGGGAGTGGCAACGAGCAGTACTTC